The sequence of this TCR beta chain was determined in a study of OX40 agonist ivuxolimab in advanced cancers. Regarding the complete study: Ivuxolimab, which targeted the costimulatory receptor OX40 (CD134), was an agonistic, fully human IgG2 monoclonal antibody. Intravenous ivuxolimab was administered to patients every 2 weeks at six dose levels: 0.01, 0.1, 0.3, 1.5, 3 and 10 mg/kg. The point of sequencing TCRbeta in the periphery was to test whether ivuxolimab changed TCR sequence diversity and drove clonal T-cell expansion. The paper describes the monotherapy dose-escalation part (N ≈ 52 patients) of the phase I trial of ivuxolimab. Of the approximately 54 dose-escalation patients, hepatocellular carcinoma was present in around 20, melanoma in roughly 15, renal cell carcinoma in 9 and head and neck cancer in 9. Partial responses occurred in three dose-escalation patients, of whom one had hepatocellular carcinoma and two had cutaneous melanoma. Patients were allowed to have had prior anti-PD-1, anti-PD-L1 or anti-CTLA-4 therapy, and around two fifths of the dose-escalation patients had been treated with checkpoint inhibitors. In the dose-escalation cohort, around four fifths of patients were male, and the mean age was around 60 years, with a range of roughly 23 to 85.

V lost 1 base and J lost 3 bases; the stretch between them is 6 bases long. CDR1 LNHDA and CDR2 SQIVND were looked up in the germline V gene (reference sequence). The CDR3 has 14 amino acids, counting the end cysteine and phenylalanine. Only the CDR3 region is kept as DNA, spanning 42 bases read in frame from base 1. Patients with a history of autoimmune disease or receiving systemic immunosuppression were excluded from the trial. Peripheral blood for TCR sequencing was collected from all dose cohorts at baseline, on cycle 4 day 1, and on cycle 7 day 1. Samples were obtained from an open-label, multicenter, first-in-human phase I dose-escalation trial of ivuxolimab. Adults with locally advanced or metastatic melanoma, renal cell, hepatocellular, or head and neck squamous cell carcinoma were enrolled in the trial. Before TCR sequencing, CD4+ and CD8+ T cells were separately sorted from peripheral blood.

Genomic DNA was extracted from sorted cells for sequencing of the TCRbeta CDR3 region. The immunoSEQ Assay was used for sequencing of TCRbeta CDR3 regions. Drawn from immuneACCESS, this table holds only the in-frame rearrangements with V and J called that TCRdb kept. Clones are partly lost; checked studies trace under half to an unresolved V gene and leave the rest unexplained. The sample includes tens of thousands of clones, with around 85% observed a single time. In total, the top ten clones hold 0.55% to 0.65% of the sample. A note on this clone: Its binding antigen is unknown. Per-base quality was not reported, and no clone a single base away is much larger than it.

What the work shows at the level of the full study, not this receptor alone: On average, CD8+ T cells showed more expanded clones than CD4+ T cells after ivuxolimab. Low levels of normalized T-cell clonal expansion were also seen in some patients who did not respond. In the 0.1-3.0 mg/kg groups, partial responders were among the patients with the lowest normalized peripheral clonal expansion, particularly in CD8+ T cells. Antigen specificity was not determined for the clonally expanded peripheral T cells. Clonal expansion of both CD4+ and CD8+ blood T cells was observed from baseline to week 6 at doses 0.1 to 3.0 mg/kg.

The sample was CD4+ or CD8+ T cells sorted from blood, taken in a trial of the OX40 agonist ivuxolimab. The sequence derives from an adult with an advanced solid tumor such as melanoma, head and neck, liver or kidney cancer. Recombination joined TRBV19 with TRBJ2-2; the D gene is unclear. The CDR3 reads CASSIGTDTGELFF. The nucleotides are TGTGCCAGTAGTATAGGCACGGACACCGGGGAGCTGTTTTTT.